Presented here are 10 T cell receptor beta chains from one specimen sequenced in a study of T cell responses to AZD1222 COVID-19 vaccine. TCRdb keeps only in-frame clones here, not all; method: immunoSEQ multiplex PCR. The profile covers about 81,000 clones, with about 89% appearing a single time and approximately 10% taken by the ten largest. The sequencing used peripheral blood, collected 28 days after the second AZD1222 dose. These receptors were obtained from an adult who received the AZD1222 COVID-19 vaccine.

The sample holds a few counts of this clone. The gene calls are TRBV30 and TRBJ2-7; 8 bases align to TRBD2. The CDR3 runs to 13 residues. Germline V gene lookup returns CDR1 GTSNPN and CDR2 SVGIG (reference sequence). V gave up 0 bases and J gave up 5 bases; unmatched junction bases: 3. In DNA, the CDR3 is TGTGCCTGGAGTGTGGGCGGGAGGAACGAGCAGTACTTC. This codes for CAWSVGGRNEQYF.

This clone was recorded only once. V is TRBV19 and J is TRBJ2-7; 7 bases agree with TRBD1. Germline V CDR1 and CDR2: LNHDA, SQIVND (reference sequence). J was trimmed by 2 bases and V by 4 bases; bases with no gene match: 5. CDR3 length: 14 amino acids. Written as DNA, the CDR3 is TGTGCCAGTAGTAGGGACAGAGTCACCTACGAGCAGTACTTC. The encoded protein is CASSRDRVTYEQYF. Filled out from reference TRBV19 and TRBJ2-7, the complete variable domain reads DGGITQSPKYLFRKEGQNVTLSCEQNLNHDAMYWYRQDPGQGLRLIYYSQIVNDFQKGDIAEGYSVSREKKESFPLTVTSAQKNPTAFYLCASSRDRVTYEQYFGPGTRLTVT.

There are a few counts of this clone. The chain joins TRBV5-1 to TRBJ1-1; no definite D call. The CDR3 contains 16 residues. The V gene lost 3 bases and the J gene lost 5 bases, with 20 bases spanning the gap. CDR1 and CDR2 (germline): SGHRS, YFSETQ. This CDR3 reads CASSSVSHTSGTEAFF. In nucleotides, the CDR3 is TGCGCCAGCAGCTCGGTCAGTCATACTTCGGGGACTGAAGCTTTCTTT.

The chain recombines TRBV6-5 with TRBJ2-3; D ambiguous. V lost 7 bases and J lost 1, with 12 bases in between. The CDR3 loop spans 14 amino acids. Per germline, CDR1 MNHEY and CDR2 SVGAGI. Here the CDR3 reads CASTLSEGTDTQYF. The CDR3 DNA reads as TGTGCCAGCACCCTATCCGAGGGCACAGATACGCAGTATTTT.

The chain is built from TRBV29-1 and TRBJ2-4; TRBD2 might be the D (7 bases). The length of the CDR3 is 15 residues. Germline lookup yields CDR1 SQVTM and CDR2 ANQGSEA. Trimming left V 2 bases short and J 2 bases short, with 13 bases between. CDR3 coding DNA: TGCAGCGTTGAATCTAGGGGGGGTTCCAAAAACATTCAGTACTTC. It yields the protein CSVESRGGSKNIQYF. Looking up the rest from reference TRBV29-1 and TRBJ2-4 gives the full variable domain: SAVISQKPSRDICQRGTSLTIQCQVDSQVTMMFWYRQQPGQSLTLIATANQGSEATYESGFVIDKFPISRPNLTFSTLTVSNMSPEDSSIYLCSVESRGGSKNIQYFGAGTRLSVL.

This clone was observed once. The rearrangement links TRBV27 to TRBJ1-1; D uncertain. The germline CDR1 and CDR2 sequences are MNHEY and SMNVEV (reference sequence). The V gene lost 0 bases and the J gene lost 7 bases, with 15 bases spanning the gap. The CDR3 is 15 amino acids. The CDR3 reads CASSLSGSRTGEAFF. As DNA, the CDR3 is TGTGCCAGCAGTTTATCTGGCAGCCGAACGGGTGAAGCTTTCTTT.

V and J are TRBV11-2 and TRBJ1-1; tentatively, D is TRBD1 (5 bases). The CDR3 totals 15 residues. Trimming left V 2 bases short and J 0 bases short, with 10 bases between. From germline, CDR1 is SGHAT and CDR2 FQNNGV. CDR3 region: CASSLMGRMNTEAFF. The CDR3 DNA sequence: TGTGCCAGCAGCTTAATGGGACGGATGAACACTGAAGCTTTCTTT.

The chain links TRBV7-8 to TRBJ2-3, with 9 positions matching TRBD2. Trimming at V came to 5 bases and at J to 3 bases, leaving 6 bases not matched to a gene. CDR3 length: 15 amino acids. Per germline, CDR1 SGHVS and CDR2 FQNEAQ. The CDR3 protein is CASSPPGLATDTQYF. Written as DNA, the CDR3 is TGTGCCAGCAGCCCCCCCGGACTAGCGACAGATACGCAGTATTTT.

This clone was seen once. The chain joins TRBV18 to TRBJ2-7; a possible D gene is TRBD1 (6 bases). There are 15 residues in the CDR3. V was shortened by 6 bases and J by 0 bases, with 15 bases between the two germline ends. Germline assignment: CDR1 KGHSH and CDR2 LQKENI. The DNA of the CDR3 is TGTGCCAGCTCGCAAGGGACAAATCCCTCCTACGAGCAGTACTTC. This sequence encodes CASSQGTNPSYEQYF.

Worth noting for this clone: The junction shows a germline mismatch at one end, possibly a read error. The chain is built from TRBV15 and TRBJ2-3; 14 bases are shared with TRBD2. The CDR3 runs 14 residues. Germline V lookup: CDR1 LNHNV, CDR2 YYDKDF (reference sequence). The CDR3 DNA follows: TGTGCCACCAGCAGAGCTGGACTAGCGGGGGGTTCGTGGTTT. Translation gives CATSRAGLAGGSWF. Supplemented by reference TRBV15 and TRBJ2-3, the full variable domain reads DAMVIQNPRYQVTQFGKPVTLSCSQTLNHNVMYWYQQKSSQAPKLLFHYYDKDFNNEADTPDNFQSRRPNTSFCFLDIRSPGLGDTAMYLCATSRAGLAGGSWFGPGTRLTVL.